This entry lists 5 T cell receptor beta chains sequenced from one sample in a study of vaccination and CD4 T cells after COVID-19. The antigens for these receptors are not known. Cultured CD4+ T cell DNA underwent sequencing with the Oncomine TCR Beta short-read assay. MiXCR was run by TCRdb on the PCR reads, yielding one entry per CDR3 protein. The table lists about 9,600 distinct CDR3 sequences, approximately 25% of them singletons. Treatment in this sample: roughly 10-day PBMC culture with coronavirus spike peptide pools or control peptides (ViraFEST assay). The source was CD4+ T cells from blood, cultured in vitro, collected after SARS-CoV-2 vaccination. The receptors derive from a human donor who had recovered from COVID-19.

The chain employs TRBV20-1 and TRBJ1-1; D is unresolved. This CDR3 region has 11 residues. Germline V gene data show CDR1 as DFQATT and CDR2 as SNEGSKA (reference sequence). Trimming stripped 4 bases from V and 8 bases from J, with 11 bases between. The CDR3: CSAIMTGEAFF. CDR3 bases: TGCAGTGCTATAATGACGGGAGAAGCTTTCTTT.

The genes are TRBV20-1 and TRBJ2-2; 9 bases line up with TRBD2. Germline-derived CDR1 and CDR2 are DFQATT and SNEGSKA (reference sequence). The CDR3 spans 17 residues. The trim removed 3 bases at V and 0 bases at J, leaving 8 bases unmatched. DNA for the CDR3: TGCAGTGCTAGTAGCCATGGACTAGCGACGAACACCGGGGAGCTGTTTTTT. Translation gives CSASSHGLATNTGELFF.

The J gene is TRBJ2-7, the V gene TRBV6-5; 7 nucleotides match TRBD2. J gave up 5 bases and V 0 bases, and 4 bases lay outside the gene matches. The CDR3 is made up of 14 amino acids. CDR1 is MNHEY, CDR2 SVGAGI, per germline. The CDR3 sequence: CASSYSPGRDEQYF. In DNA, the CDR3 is TGTGCCAGCAGTTACTCCCCGGGGAGGGACGAGCAGTACTTC.

In DNA, the CDR3 is TGTGCCAGCAGTTTAGGGCAGGGTTTCCACGAGCAGTACTTC. This gives the protein CASSLGQGFHEQYF. The chain couples TRBV12-3 or TRBV12-4 to TRBJ2-7; perhaps TRBD1 as D (5 bases). The V and J ends lost 1 base and 5 bases respectively, with 12 bases between them. CDR3 length equals 14 residues.

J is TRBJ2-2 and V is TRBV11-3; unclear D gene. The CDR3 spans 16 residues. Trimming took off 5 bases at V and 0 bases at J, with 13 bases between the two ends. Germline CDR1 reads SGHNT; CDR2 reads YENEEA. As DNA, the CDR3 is TGTGCCAGCAGCCCCCGATTGCTAGCGAACACCGGGGAGCTGTTTTTT. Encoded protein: CASSPRLLANTGELFF.